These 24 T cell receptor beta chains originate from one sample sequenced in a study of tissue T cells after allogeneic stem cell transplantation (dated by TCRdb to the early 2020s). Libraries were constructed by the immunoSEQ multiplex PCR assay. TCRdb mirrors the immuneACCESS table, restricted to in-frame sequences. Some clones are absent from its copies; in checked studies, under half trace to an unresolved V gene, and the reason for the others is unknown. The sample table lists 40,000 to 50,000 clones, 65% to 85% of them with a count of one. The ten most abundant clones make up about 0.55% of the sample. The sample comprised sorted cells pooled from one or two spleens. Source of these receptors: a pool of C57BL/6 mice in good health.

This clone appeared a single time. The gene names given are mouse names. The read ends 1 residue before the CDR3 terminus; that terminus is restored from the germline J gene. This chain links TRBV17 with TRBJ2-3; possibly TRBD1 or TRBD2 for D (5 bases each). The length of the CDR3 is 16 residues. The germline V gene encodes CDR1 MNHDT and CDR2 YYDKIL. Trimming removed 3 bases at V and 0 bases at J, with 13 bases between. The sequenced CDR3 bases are TGTGCTAGCAGTAGGGGGCTCGATACTAGTGCAGAAACGCTGTAT. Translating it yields CASSRGLDTSAETLY. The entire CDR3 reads CASSRGLDTSAETLYF.

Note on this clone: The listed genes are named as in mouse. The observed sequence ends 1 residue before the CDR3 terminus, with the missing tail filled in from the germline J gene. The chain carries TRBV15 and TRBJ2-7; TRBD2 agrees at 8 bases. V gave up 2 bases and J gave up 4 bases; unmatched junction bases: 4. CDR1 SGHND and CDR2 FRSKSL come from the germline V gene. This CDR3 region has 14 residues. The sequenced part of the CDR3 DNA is TGTGCCAGCAGTTTATTTGGGGGGGGGTATGAACAGTAC. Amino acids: CASSLFGGGYEQY. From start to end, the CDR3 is CASSLFGGGYEQYF.

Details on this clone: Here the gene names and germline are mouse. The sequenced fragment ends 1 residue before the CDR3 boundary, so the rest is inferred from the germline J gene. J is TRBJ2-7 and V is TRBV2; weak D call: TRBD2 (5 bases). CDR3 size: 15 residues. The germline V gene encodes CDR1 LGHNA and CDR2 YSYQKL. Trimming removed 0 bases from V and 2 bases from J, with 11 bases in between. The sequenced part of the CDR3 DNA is TGTGCCAGCAGCCAAGATTCCCTGGGAACCTATGAACAGTAC. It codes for CASSQDSLGTYEQY. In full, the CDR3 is CASSQDSLGTYEQYF.

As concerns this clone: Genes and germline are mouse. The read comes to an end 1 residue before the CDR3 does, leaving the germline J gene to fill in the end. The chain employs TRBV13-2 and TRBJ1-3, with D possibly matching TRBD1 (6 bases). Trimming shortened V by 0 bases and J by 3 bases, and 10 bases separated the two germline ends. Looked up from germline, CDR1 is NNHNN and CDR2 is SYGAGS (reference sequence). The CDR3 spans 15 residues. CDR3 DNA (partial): TGTGCCAGCGGTGATGAACAGGGATATGGAAATACGCTCTAT. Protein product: CASGDEQGYGNTLY. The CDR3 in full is CASGDEQGYGNTLYF.

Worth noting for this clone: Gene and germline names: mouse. The chain's CDR3 is CASSGTNNERLFF. Partial CDR3 DNA: TGTGCCAGCAGCGGGACAAACAACGAAAGATTATTT. This rearrangement joins TRBV3 to TRBJ1-4; a possible D gene is TRBD1 (6 bases). The read falls 1 residue short of the CDR3 end, and the missing part is taken from the germline J gene. This CDR3 is 13 amino acids long. From germline, CDR1 is SNHLY and CDR2 FYNGKV (reference sequence). V lost 5 bases and J 4 bases, leaving 8 bases between the germline ends.

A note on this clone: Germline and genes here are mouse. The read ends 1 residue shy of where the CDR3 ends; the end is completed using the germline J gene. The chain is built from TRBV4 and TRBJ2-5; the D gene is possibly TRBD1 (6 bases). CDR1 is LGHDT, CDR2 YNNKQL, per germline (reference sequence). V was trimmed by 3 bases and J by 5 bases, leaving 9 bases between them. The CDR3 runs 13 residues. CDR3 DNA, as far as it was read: TGTGCCAGCAGCTACGGCAGGGGAGACACCCAGTAC. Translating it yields CASSYGRGDTQY. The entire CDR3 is CASSYGRGDTQYF. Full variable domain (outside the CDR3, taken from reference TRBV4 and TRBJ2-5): ETAVFQTPNYHVTQVGNEVSFNCKQTLGHDTMYWYKQDSKKLLKIMFSYNNKQLIVNETVPRRFSPQSSDKAHLNLRIKSVEPEDSAVYLCASSYGRGDTQYFGPGTRLLVL.

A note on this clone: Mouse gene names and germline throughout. CDR3 DNA, as far as it was read: TGCTCCAGCAGTCAAACCGGGACAGGGGTTGGAAATACGCTCTAT. Translation: CSSSQTGTGVGNTLY. The full CDR3 reads CSSSQTGTGVGNTLYF. This rearrangement joins TRBV23 to TRBJ1-3; the D call in the table, TRBD1, was not verified against the DNA. The read ends 1 residue early relative to the CDR3; the germline J gene fills the gap. The CDR3 length is 16 residues. Germline V gene data show CDR1 as KGHTA and CDR2 as FQNQQP.

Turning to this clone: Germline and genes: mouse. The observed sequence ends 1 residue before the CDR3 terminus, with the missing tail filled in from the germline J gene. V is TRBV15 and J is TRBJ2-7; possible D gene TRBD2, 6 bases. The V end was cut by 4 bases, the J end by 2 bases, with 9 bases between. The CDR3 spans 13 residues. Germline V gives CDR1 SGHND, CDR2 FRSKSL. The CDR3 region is CASSSAGAYEQYF. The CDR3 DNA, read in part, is TGTGCCAGCAGTTCGGCTGGGGCCTATGAACAGTAC.

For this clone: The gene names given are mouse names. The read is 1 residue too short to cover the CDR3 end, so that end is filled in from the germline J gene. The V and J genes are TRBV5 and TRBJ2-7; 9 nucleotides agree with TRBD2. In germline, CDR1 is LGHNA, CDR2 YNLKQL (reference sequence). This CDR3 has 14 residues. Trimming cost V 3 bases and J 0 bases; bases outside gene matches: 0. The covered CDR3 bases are TGTGCCAGCAGCCAGACTGGGGGCTCCTATGAACAGTAC. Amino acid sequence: CASSQTGGSYEQY. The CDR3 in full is CASSQTGGSYEQYF.

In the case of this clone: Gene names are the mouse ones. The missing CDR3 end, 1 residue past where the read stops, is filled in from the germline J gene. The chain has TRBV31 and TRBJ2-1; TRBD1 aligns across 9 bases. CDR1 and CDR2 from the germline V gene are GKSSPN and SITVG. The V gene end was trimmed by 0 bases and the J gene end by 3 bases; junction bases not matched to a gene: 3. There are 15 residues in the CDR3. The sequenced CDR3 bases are TGTGCCTGGAGTCTCGAGACAGGGGGCTATGCTGAGCAGTTC. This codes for CAWSLETGGYAEQF. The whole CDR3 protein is CAWSLETGGYAEQFF.

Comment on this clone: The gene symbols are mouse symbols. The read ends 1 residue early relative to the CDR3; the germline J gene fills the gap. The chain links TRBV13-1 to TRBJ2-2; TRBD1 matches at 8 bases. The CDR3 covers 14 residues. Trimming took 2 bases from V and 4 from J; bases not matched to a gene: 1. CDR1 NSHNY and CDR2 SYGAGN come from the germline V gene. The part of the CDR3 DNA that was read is TGTGCCAGCAGTGAACAGGGGGGCACCGGGCAGCTCTAC. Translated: CASSEQGGTGQLY. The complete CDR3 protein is CASSEQGGTGQLYF.

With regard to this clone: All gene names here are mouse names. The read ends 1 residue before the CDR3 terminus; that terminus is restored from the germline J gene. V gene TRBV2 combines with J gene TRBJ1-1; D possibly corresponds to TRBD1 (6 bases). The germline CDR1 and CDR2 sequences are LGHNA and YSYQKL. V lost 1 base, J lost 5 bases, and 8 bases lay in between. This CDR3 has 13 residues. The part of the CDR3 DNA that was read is TGTGCCAGCAGCCAAGGACAGGTTACAGAAGTCTTC. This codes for CASSQGQVTEVF. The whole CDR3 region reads CASSQGQVTEVFF.

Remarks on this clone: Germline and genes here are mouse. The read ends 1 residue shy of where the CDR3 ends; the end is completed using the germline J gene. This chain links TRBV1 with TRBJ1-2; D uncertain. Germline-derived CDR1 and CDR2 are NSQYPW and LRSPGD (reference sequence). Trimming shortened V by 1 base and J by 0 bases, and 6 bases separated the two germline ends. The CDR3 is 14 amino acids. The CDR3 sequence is CTCSAGVANSDYTF. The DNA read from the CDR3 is TGCACCTGCAGTGCAGGGGTTGCAAACTCCGACTACACC.

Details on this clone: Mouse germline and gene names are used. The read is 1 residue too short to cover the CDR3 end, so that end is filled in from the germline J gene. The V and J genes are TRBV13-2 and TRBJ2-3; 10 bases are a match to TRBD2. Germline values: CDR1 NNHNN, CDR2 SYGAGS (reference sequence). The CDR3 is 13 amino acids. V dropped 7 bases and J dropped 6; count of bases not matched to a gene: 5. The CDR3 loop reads CASPGTGVETLYF. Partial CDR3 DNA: TGTGCCAGCCCCGGGACTGGGGTTGAAACGCTGTAT.

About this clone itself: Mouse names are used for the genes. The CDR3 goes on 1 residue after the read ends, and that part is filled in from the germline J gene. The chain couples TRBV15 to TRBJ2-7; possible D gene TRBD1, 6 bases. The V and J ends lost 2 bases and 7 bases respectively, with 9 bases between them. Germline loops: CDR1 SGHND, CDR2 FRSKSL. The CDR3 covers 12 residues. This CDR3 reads CASSLNRDEQYF. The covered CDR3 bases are TGTGCCAGCAGTTTAAACAGGGACGAACAGTAC.

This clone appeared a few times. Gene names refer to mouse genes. The DNA read from the CDR3 is TGTGCCAGCAGGGACTGGGGGATTGAACAGTAC. Translation gives CASRDWGIEQY. The full-length CDR3 reads as CASRDWGIEQYF. The chain recombines TRBV4 with TRBJ2-7; 10 bases align to TRBD2. The CDR3 is cut off 1 residue early in the read; its end comes from the germline J gene. This CDR3 region has 12 residues. Trimming removed 6 bases from V and 6 bases from J; junction bases left unmatched: 2. Looked up from germline, CDR1 is LGHDT and CDR2 is YNNKQL (reference sequence).

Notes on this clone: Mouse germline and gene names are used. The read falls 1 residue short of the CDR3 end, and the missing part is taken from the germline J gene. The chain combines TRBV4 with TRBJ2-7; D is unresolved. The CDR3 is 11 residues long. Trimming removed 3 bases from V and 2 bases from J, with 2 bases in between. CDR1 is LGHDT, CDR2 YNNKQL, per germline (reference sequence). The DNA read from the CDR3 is TGTGCCAGCAGCTACACCTATGAACAGTAC. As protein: CASSYTYEQY. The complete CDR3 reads CASSYTYEQYF.

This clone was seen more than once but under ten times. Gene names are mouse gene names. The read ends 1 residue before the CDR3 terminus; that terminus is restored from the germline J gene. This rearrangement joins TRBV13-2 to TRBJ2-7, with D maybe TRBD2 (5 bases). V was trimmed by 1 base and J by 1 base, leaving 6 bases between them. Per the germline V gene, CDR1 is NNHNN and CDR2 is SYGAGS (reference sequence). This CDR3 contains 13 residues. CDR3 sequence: CASGDMGSYEQYF. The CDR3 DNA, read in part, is TGTGCCAGCGGTGATATGGGGTCCTATGAACAGTAC.

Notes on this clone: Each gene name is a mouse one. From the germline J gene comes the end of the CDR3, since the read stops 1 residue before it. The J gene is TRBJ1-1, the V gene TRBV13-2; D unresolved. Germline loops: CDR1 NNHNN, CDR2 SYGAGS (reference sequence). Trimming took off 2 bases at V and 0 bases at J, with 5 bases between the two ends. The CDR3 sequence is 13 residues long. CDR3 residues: CASGDISNTEVFF. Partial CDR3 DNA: TGTGCCAGCGGTGACATCTCAAACACAGAAGTCTTC.

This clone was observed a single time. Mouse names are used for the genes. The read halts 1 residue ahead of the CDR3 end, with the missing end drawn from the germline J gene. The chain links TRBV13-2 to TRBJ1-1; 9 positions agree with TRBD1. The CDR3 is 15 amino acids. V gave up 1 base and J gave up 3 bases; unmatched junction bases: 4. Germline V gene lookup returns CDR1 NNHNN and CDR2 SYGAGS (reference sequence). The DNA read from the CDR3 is TGTGCCAGCGGTGATCCGACAGGGGGGGACACAGAAGTCTTC. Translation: CASGDPTGGDTEVF. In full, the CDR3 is CASGDPTGGDTEVFF.

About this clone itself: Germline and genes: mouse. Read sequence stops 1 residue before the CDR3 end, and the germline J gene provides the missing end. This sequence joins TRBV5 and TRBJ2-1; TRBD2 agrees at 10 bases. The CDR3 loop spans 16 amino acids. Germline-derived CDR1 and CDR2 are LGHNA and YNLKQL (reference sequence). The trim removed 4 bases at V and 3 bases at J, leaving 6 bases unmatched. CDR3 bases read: TGTGCCAGCAGCCCCGACTGGGGGGCCCTCTATGCTGAGCAGTTC. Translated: CASSPDWGALYAEQF. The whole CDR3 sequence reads CASSPDWGALYAEQFF.

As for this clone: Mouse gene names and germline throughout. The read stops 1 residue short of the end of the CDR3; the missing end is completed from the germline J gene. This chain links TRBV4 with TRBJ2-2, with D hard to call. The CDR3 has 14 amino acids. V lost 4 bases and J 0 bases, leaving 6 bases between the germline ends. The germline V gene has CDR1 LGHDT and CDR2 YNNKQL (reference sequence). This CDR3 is CASSLTTNTGQLYF. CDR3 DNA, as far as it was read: TGTGCCAGCAGCTTGACAACAAACACCGGGCAGCTCTAC. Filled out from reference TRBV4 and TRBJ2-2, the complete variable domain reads ETAVFQTPNYHVTQVGNEVSFNCKQTLGHDTMYWYKQDSKKLLKIMFSYNNKQLIVNETVPRRFSPQSSDKAHLNLRIKSVEPEDSAVYLCASSLTTNTGQLYFGEGSKLTVL.

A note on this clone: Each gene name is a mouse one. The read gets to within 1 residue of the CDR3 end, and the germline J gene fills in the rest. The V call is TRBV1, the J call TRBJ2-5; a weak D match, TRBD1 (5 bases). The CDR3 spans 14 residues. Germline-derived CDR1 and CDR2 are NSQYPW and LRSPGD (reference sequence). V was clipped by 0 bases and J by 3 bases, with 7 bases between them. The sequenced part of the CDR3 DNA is TGCACCTGCAGTGCAGAGACAGTTCAAGACACCCAGTAC. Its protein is CTCSAETVQDTQY. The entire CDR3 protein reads CTCSAETVQDTQYF.

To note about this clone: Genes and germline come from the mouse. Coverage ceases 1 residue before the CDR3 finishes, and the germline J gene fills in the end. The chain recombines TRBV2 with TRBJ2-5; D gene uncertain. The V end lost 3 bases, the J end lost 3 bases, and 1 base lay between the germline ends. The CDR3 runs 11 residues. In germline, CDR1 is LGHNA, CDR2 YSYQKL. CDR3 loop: CASSHQDTQYF. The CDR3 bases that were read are TGTGCCAGCAGCCATCAAGACACCCAGTAC.